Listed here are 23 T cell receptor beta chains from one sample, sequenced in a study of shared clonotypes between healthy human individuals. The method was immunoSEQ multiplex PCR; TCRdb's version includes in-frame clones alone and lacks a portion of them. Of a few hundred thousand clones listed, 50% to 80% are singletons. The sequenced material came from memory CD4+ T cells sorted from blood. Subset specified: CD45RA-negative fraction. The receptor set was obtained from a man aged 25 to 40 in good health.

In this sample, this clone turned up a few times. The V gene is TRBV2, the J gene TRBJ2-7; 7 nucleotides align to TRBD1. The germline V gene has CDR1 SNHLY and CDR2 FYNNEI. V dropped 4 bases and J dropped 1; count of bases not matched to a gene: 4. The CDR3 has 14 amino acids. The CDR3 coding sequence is TGTGCCAGCAGTGCGAGGACAGGATCCTACGAGCAGTACTTC. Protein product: CASSARTGSYEQYF.

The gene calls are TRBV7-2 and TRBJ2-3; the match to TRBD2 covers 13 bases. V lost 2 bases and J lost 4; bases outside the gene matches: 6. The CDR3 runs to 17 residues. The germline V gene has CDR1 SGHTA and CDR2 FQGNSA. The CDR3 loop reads CASSLRTSGRMSDTQYF. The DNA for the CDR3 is TGTGCCAGCAGCTTAAGGACTAGCGGGAGAATGTCAGATACGCAGTATTTT.

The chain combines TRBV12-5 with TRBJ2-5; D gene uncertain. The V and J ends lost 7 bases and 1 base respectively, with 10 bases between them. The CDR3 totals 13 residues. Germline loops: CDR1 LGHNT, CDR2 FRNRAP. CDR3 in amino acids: CASAPRLQETQYF. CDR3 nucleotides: TGTGCTAGTGCCCCGCGGCTCCAAGAGACCCAGTACTTC.

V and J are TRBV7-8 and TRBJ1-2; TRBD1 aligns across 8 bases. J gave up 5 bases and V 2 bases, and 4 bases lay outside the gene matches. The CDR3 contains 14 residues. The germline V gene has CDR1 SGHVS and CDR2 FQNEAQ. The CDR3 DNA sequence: TGTGCCAGCAGCTTATCGGGACAGGAGTATGGCTACACCTTC. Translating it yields CASSLSGQEYGYTF.

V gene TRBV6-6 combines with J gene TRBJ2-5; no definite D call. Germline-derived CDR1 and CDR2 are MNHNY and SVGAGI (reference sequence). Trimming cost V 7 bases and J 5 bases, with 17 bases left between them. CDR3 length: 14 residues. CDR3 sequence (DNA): TGTGCCAGCACCTTCAAAGGAGTAAGGGAGACCCAGTACTTC. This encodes CASTFKGVRETQYF.

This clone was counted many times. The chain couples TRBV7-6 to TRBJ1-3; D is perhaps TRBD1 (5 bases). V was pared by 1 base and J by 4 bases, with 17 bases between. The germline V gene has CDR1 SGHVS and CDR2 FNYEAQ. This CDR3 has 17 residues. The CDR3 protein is CASSLGARGALGNTIYF. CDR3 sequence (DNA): TGTGCCAGCAGCTTAGGAGCAAGGGGCGCGTTAGGAAACACCATATATTTT. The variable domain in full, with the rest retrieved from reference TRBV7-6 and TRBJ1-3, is GAGVSQSPRYKVTKRGQDVALRCDPISGHVSLYWYRQALGQGPEFLTYFNYEAQQDKSGLPNDRFSAERPEGSISTLTIQRTEQRDSAMYRCASSLGARGALGNTIYFGEGSWLTVV.

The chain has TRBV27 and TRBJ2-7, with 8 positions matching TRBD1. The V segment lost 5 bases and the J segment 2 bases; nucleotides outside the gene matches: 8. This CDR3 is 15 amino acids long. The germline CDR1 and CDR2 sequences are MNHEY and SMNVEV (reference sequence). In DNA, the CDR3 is TGTGCCAGCAGTCGCCCCTCGACAGGGGCCTACGAGCAGTACTTC. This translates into CASSRPSTGAYEQYF.

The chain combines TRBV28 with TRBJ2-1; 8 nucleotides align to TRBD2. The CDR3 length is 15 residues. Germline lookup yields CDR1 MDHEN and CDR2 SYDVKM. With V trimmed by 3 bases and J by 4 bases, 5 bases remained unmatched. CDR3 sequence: CASSFPGGGYNEQFF. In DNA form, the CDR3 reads TGTGCCAGCAGTTTCCCCGGGGGGGGGTACAATGAGCAGTTCTTC.

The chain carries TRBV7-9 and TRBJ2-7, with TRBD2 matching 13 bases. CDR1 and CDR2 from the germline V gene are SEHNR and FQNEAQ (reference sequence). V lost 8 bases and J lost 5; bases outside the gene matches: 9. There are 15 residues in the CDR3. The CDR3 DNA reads TGTGCCAGCGAAAAACTAGCGGGAGGGCCTAACGAGCAGTACTTC. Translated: CASEKLAGGPNEQYF.

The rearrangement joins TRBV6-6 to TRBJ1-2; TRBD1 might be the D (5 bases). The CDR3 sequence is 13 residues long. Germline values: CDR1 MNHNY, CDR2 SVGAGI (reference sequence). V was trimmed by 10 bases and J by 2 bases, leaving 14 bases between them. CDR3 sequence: CATEGRANYGYTF. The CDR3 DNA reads TGTGCCACAGAGGGCAGGGCGAACTATGGCTACACCTTC.

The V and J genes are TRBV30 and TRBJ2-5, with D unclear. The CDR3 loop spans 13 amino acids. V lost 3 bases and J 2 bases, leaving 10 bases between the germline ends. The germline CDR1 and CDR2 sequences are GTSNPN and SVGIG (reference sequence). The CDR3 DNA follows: TGTGCCTGGAGCAAGGGTCGGCAAGAGACCCAGTACTTC. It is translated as CAWSKGRQETQYF. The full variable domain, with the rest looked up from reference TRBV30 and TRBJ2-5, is SQTIHQWPATLVQPVGSPLSLECTVEGTSNPNLYWYRQAAGRGLQLLFYSVGIGQISSEVPQNLSASRPQDRQFILSSKKLLLSDSGFYLCAWSKGRQETQYFGPGTRLLVL.

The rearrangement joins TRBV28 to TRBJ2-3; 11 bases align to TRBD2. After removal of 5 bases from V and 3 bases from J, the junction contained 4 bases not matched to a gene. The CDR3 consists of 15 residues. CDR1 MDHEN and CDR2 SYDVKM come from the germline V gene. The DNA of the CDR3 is TGTGCCAGCAGTAGAGTAGCGGGAGGGACAGATACGCAGTATTTT. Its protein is CASSRVAGGTDTQYF.

In DNA form, the CDR3 reads TGTGCCAGCAGCCAGCGCCAGGGGGGTGCCGGGGAGCTGTTTTTT. Residues: CASSQRQGGAGELFF. The V gene is TRBV11-2, the J gene TRBJ2-2; D possibly corresponds to TRBD1 (7 bases). Trimming took 5 bases from V and 6 from J, leaving 16 bases between them. The CDR3 has 15 amino acids. The germline V gene has CDR1 SGHAT and CDR2 FQNNGV.

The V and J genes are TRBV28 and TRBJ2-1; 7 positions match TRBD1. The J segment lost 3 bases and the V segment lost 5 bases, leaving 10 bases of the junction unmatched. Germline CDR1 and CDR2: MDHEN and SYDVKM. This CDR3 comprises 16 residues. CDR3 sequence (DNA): TGTGCCAGCAGTCCCCCAACAGGGGTCTTCTACAATGAGCAGTTCTTC. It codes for CASSPPTGVFYNEQFF.

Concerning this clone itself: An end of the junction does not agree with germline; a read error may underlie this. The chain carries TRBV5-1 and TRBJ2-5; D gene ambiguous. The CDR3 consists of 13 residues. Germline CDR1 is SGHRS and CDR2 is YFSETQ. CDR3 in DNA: TGCGCCAGCAGCTTGGTGTTACAAGAGATCCAGTACTTC. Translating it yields CASSLVLQEIQYF.

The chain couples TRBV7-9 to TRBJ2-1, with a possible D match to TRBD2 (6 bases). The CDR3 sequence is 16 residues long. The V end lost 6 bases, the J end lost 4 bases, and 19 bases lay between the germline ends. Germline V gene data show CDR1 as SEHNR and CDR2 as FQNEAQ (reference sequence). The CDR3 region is CASSFGTLKLYNEQFF. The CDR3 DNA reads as TGTGCCAGCAGTTTCGGGACTTTAAAGTTATACAATGAGCAGTTCTTC.

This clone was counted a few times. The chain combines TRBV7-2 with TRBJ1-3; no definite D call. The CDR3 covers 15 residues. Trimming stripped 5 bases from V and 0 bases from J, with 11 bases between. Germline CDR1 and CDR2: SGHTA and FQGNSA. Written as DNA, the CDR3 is TGTGCCAGCAGCCCCCCTCACGGCTCTGGAAACACCATATATTTT. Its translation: CASSPPHGSGNTIYF.

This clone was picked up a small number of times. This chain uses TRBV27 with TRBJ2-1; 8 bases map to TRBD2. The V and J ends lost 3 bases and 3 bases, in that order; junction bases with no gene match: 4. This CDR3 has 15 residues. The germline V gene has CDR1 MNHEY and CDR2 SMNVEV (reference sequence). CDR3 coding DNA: TGTGCCAGCAGTTTGCAAACTAGCGGCTACAATGAGCAGTTCTTC. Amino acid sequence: CASSLQTSGYNEQFF.

The CDR3 here is CAISDSGRVGYEQYF. Written as DNA, the CDR3 is TGTGCCATCAGTGACTCAGGGCGGGTTGGTTACGAGCAGTACTTC. The gene calls are TRBV10-3 and TRBJ2-7; perhaps D is TRBD1 or TRBD2 (5 bases each). There are 15 residues in the CDR3. CDR1 ENHRY and CDR2 SYGVKD come from the germline V gene. V was shortened by 3 bases and J by 4 bases, with 16 bases between the two germline ends.

DNA for the CDR3: TGCGCCAGCAGCGATTCCTACGAGCAGTACTTC. It encodes CASSDSYEQYF. The J gene is TRBJ2-7, the V gene TRBV5-1, with D uncertain. This CDR3 has 11 amino acids. Germline CDR1 reads SGHRS; CDR2 reads YFSETQ. Trimming took off 4 bases at V and 1 base at J, with 3 bases between the two ends.

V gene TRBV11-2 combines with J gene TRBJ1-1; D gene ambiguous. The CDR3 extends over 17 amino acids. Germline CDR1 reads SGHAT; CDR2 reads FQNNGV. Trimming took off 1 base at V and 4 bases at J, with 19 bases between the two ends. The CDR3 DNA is TGTGCCAGCAGCTTAGGTAGCAGGACGGTTCGGCTCACTGAAGCTTTCTTT. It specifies CASSLGSRTVRLTEAFF.

CDR3 sequence reads: CASSLVGEYGTQYF. The CDR3 DNA reads TGTGCCAGCAGTTTGGTGGGGGAATATGGTACGCAGTATTTT. The chain has TRBV28 and TRBJ2-3; D is tentatively TRBD1 or TRBD2 (5 bases each). The CDR3 is 14 residues long. Trimming left V 3 bases short and J 8 bases short, with 15 bases between. Germline V gene sequence: CDR1 MDHEN, CDR2 SYDVKM.

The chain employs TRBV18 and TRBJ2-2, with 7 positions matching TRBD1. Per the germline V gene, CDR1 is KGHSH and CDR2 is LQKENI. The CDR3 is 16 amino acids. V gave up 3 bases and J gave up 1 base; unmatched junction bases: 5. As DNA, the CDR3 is TGTGCCAGCTCACCGTACAGGGGCGAGAACACCGGGGAGCTGTTTTTT. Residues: CASSPYRGENTGELFF.